This TCR beta chain was identified in a study of T cell changes during pregnancy in multiple sclerosis (dated by TCRdb to the late 2010s). General notes on the study: The study examined how the T cell repertoire changed over the course of pregnancy in women with multiple sclerosis.

With regard to this clone: Its binding antigen is unknown. Base qualities were left out, and no much larger clone turns up one base away.

The method behind the library was the immunoSEQ multiplex PCR assay. TCRdb's version of the immuneACCESS table is confined to in-frame rearrangements and falls short of the full clone set. An unresolved V gene accounts for under half of the shortfall where checked; the remainder is of unknown origin. The sample profile shows 60,000 or so clones; roughly 91% of them were found once. Of the sample, 2% to 2.5% falls within the top ten clones. The sample consisted of peripheral blood, taken in the second trimester of pregnancy. The clonotype was recovered from a female donor in good health, enrolled as a control in a pregnancy study.

The DNA is TGTGCCAGCAGTTTCCGGGACAGGGCCGTGACTGAAGCTTTCTTT. Its product reads: CASSFRDRAVTEAFF. Recombination connected TRBV28 to TRBJ1-1; TRBD1 aligns with 9 central bases. CDR1 is given as MDHEN and CDR2 as SYDVKM, both from the germline V gene. The V end gives up 3 bases and the J end 5 bases, leaving 7 bases in the junction not matched to a gene. Measured from the cysteine to the phenylalanine, the CDR3 is 15 residues long. Of the read, only the CDR3 DNA is kept; its 45 bases are in frame from base 1.